Shown below are 27 T cell receptor beta chains from a single sample sequenced in a study of T cell clones after liver transplantation. Clones were sequenced by immunoSEQ multiplex PCR, and TCRdb holds only the in-frame ones, with some missing. The sample lists about 75,000 clones, approximately 81% occurring once. The sequences come from CD4+ T cells from blood, collected 48 months after liver transplant. These TCRs come from a human patient who received a liver transplant. Some of the T cells might come from the graft donor.

The chain uses TRBV18 and TRBJ1-6; D uncertain. With 3 bases removed from V and 7 bases from J, the gap between germline ends came to 13 bases. The CDR3 has 15 amino acids. Germline values: CDR1 KGHSH, CDR2 LQKENI. CDR3 bases: TGTGCCAGCTCACCTTCGCTCCTTAGCAATTCACCCCTCCACTTT. Translated, it gives CASSPSLLSNSPLHF.

V gene TRBV6-6 combines with J gene TRBJ2-7, with TRBD2 as a possible D gene (6 bases). Per germline, CDR1 MNHNY and CDR2 SVGAGI (reference sequence). The ends were cut back, 5 bases at V and 6 bases at J, with 11 bases in the middle. The CDR3 spans 12 residues. The CDR3 region is CASSLGGGEQYF. The CDR3, as DNA: TGTGCCAGCAGTCTCGGGGGTGGCGAGCAGTACTTC.

The V call is TRBV6-5, the J call TRBJ1-5; the D is unclear. The length of the CDR3 is 15 residues. Germline loops: CDR1 MNHEY, CDR2 SVGAGI. The V and J ends lost 4 bases and 1 base respectively, with 11 bases between them. CDR3 sequence: CASSSQRGSNQPQHF. In DNA, the CDR3 is TGTGCCAGCAGTTCCCAAAGAGGGAGCAATCAGCCCCAGCATTTT.

The chain joins TRBV5-7 to TRBJ1-2; the match to TRBD1 covers 7 bases. TRBV5-7 is marked as an open reading frame, function uncertain. This CDR3 is 16 amino acids long. The J segment lost 3 bases and the V segment lost 4 bases, leaving 12 bases of the junction unmatched. The CDR3 loop is CASSLVPGQNYYGYTF. Written as DNA, the CDR3 is TGTGCCAGCAGCCTCGTGCCGGGACAGAATTACTATGGCTACACCTTC.

The genes are TRBV7-3 and TRBJ1-2; D is perhaps TRBD1 (6 bases). Trimming stripped 3 bases from V and 6 bases from J, with 11 bases between. Germline V gives CDR1 SGHTA, CDR2 FQGTGA. This CDR3 is built from 13 residues. The CDR3 DNA is TGTGCCAGCAGCTTTCCCCAGGGGAATGGCTACACCTTC. This translates into CASSFPQGNGYTF.

This chain links TRBV6-5 with TRBJ1-2; D is unresolved. The CDR3 covers 11 residues. Trimming left V 7 bases short and J 3 bases short, with 6 bases between. Germline V lookup: CDR1 MNHEY, CDR2 SVGAGI. CDR3 DNA: TGTGCCAGCATCGGCGACTATGGCTACACCTTC. This gives the protein CASIGDYGYTF.

The rearrangement links TRBV4-3 to TRBJ1-2; the match to TRBD1 covers 7 bases. Germline lookup yields CDR1 LGHNA and CDR2 YSLEER. This CDR3 is 14 amino acids long. The V and J ends lost 3 bases and 2 bases, in that order; junction bases with no gene match: 3. The CDR3: CASSQDRRNYGYTF. The CDR3 coding sequence is TGCGCCAGCAGCCAGGACAGGAGAAACTATGGCTACACCTTC.

The chain has TRBV7-2 and TRBJ2-7, with 8 bases matching TRBD1. This CDR3 has 17 residues. Germline V gene lookup returns CDR1 SGHTA and CDR2 FQGNSA. Trimming at V came to 3 bases and at J to 4 bases, leaving 14 bases not matched to a gene. CDR3 in amino acids: CASSFRTGSKTFYEQYF. Written as DNA, the CDR3 is TGTGCCAGCAGCTTTAGGACAGGGTCAAAAACCTTTTACGAGCAGTACTTC.

The J gene is TRBJ2-3, the V gene TRBV9, with D perhaps TRBD2 (6 bases). CDR1 is SGDLS and CDR2 is YYNGEE in the germline V gene. The V gene lost 0 bases and the J gene lost 7 bases, with 15 bases spanning the gap. This CDR3 comprises 15 residues. DNA for the CDR3: TGTGCCAGCAGCGTAGATTATGGAGGGGATTATACGCAGTATTTT. Translation gives CASSVDYGGDYTQYF.

The gene calls are TRBV7-9 and TRBJ2-2; D uncertain. Germline V gene lookup returns CDR1 SEHNR and CDR2 FQNEAQ (reference sequence). V was clipped by 5 bases and J by 3 bases, with 10 bases between them. The CDR3 has 14 residues. The CDR3 coding sequence is TGTGCCAGCAGCCCCGGTGTACACACCGGGGAGCTGTTTTTT. It translates to CASSPGVHTGELFF.

J is TRBJ2-5 and V is TRBV5-1, with 9 bases aligning to TRBD2. The germline V gene has CDR1 SGHRS and CDR2 YFSETQ. The CDR3 spans 14 residues. V lost 4 bases and J lost 4; bases outside the gene matches: 5. The CDR3 DNA sequence: TGCGCCAGCAGCCCCGAACTAGCGGGAGAGACCCAGTACTTC. Amino acids: CASSPELAGETQYF.

There are a few counts of this clone. The rearrangement links TRBV7-2 to TRBJ2-5, with D perhaps matching TRBD2 (6 bases). Looked up from germline, CDR1 is SGHTA and CDR2 is FQGNSA. Trimming removed 1 base from V and 5 bases from J, with 14 bases in between. The CDR3 loop spans 15 amino acids. The CDR3 reads CASSLGGGVPETQYF. The CDR3 nucleotides are TGTGCCAGCAGCTTAGGTGGCGGGGTTCCGGAGACCCAGTACTTC.

Here the CDR3 DNA reads TGTGCCAGCAGTTTAAACAGGCTGAACACTGAAGCTTTCTTT. The encoded protein is CASSLNRLNTEAFF. The chain is built from TRBV27 and TRBJ1-1, with D perhaps TRBD1 (5 bases). V was shortened by 2 bases and J by 0 bases, with 7 bases between the two germline ends. Germline values: CDR1 MNHEY, CDR2 SMNVEV (reference sequence). The length of the CDR3 is 14 residues.

The V and J genes are TRBV6-5 and TRBJ2-5, with D possibly TRBD2 on 6 matching bases. Trimming stripped 0 bases from V and 4 bases from J, with 9 bases between. The CDR3 sequence is 14 residues long. Germline V gene sequence: CDR1 MNHEY, CDR2 SVGAGI. The CDR3 DNA sequence: TGTGCCAGCAGTTACTCGGGGCGGGGAGAGACCCAGTACTTC. This encodes CASSYSGRGETQYF.

The chain has TRBV19 and TRBJ1-5; D is possibly TRBD1 (5 bases). CDR3 length equals 14 residues. Germline V gene sequence: CDR1 LNHDA, CDR2 SQIVND (reference sequence). Trimming pared 11 bases from V and 1 base from J, leaving 15 bases between. CDR3 bases: TGTGCCTCCGCGGAGGGGCCCAGCAATCAGCCCCAGCATTTT. Protein sequence: CASAEGPSNQPQHF.

V is TRBV5-1 and J is TRBJ2-7; 8 bases map to TRBD2. The ends lost 4 bases at V and 5 bases at J; junction bases unmatched: 5. This CDR3 has 13 residues. Germline V gene sequence: CDR1 SGHRS, CDR2 YFSETQ. CDR3 in DNA: TGCGCCAGCAGCCCCGGGGGGGATAACGAGCAGTACTTC. Amino acid sequence: CASSPGGDNEQYF.

The rearrangement joins TRBV18 to TRBJ2-2; 7 bases are shared with TRBD1. Germline lookup yields CDR1 KGHSH and CDR2 LQKENI. This CDR3 spans 15 amino acids. Trimming cost V 3 bases and J 4 bases; bases outside gene matches: 5. CDR3: CASSPQGESTGELFF. In nucleotides, the CDR3 is TGTGCCAGCTCACCGCAGGGGGAGAGCACCGGGGAGCTGTTTTTT.

This clone came up once. The CDR3 nucleotides are TGTGCCAGCAGTTATGGGGGGGGAGCCAAAAACATTCAGTACTTC. Amino acid sequence: CASSYGGGAKNIQYF. The chain employs TRBV28 and TRBJ2-4, with 7 bases identical to TRBD2. The CDR3 length is 15 residues. The V and J ends lost 4 bases and 0 bases, in that order; junction bases with no gene match: 3. Germline V gives CDR1 MDHEN, CDR2 SYDVKM.

This clone was seen once. CDR3: CASSRGASGGGEQYF. CDR3 sequence (DNA): TGTGCCAGCAGTAGGGGGGCTAGCGGGGGAGGCGAGCAGTACTTC. V gene TRBV6-5 combines with J gene TRBJ2-7; 10 bases match TRBD2. This CDR3 is 15 amino acids long. Per the germline V gene, CDR1 is MNHEY and CDR2 is SVGAGI. The J segment lost 6 bases and the V segment lost 5 bases, leaving 10 bases of the junction unmatched.

This clone was counted only a few times. The chain couples TRBV7-2 to TRBJ2-7, with a possible D match to TRBD2 (5 bases). The CDR3 is made up of 15 amino acids. The V gene's germline CDR1 is SGHTA and CDR2 FQGNSA. The ends were cut back, 3 bases at V and 2 bases at J, with 14 bases in the middle. For the CDR3, the DNA is TGTGCCAGCAGCTTTCGGACGCGAGGGACCTACGAGCAGTACTTC. Protein product: CASSFRTRGTYEQYF. Full variable domain (remainder filled in from reference TRBV7-2 and TRBJ2-7): GAGVSQSPSNKVTEKGKDVELRCDPISGHTALYWYRQSLGQGLEFLIYFQGNSAPDKSGLPSDRFSAERTGGSVSTLTIQRTQQEDSAVYLCASSFRTRGTYEQYFGPGTRLTVT.

CDR3 amino acids: CASSLGIGLTGSSYEQYF. The CDR3, as DNA: TGTGCCAGCAGCTTGGGAATTGGGTTAACAGGGAGTTCCTACGAGCAGTACTTC. The J gene is TRBJ2-7, the V gene TRBV5-6; TRBD1 is a possible D gene (6 bases). Looked up from germline, CDR1 is SGHDT and CDR2 is YYEEEE. V lost 0 bases, J lost 1 base, and 20 bases lay in between. The CDR3 extends over 18 amino acids.

With respect to this clone: An end of the junction does not agree with germline; a read error may underlie this. V is TRBV4-1 and J is TRBJ1-5, with 9 nucleotides matching TRBD1. CDR3 length: 16 amino acids. The germline gives CDR1 MGHRA, CDR2 YSYEKL. The CDR3 coding sequence is TGCGCCAGCAGCAAAGAAGGGCTGGACAGGGGTTCGACCCAGCATTTT. It specifies CASSKEGLDRGSTQHF.

The rearrangement links TRBV15 to TRBJ1-2; D possibly corresponds to TRBD1 (5 bases). This CDR3 region has 13 residues. V was pared by 0 bases and J by 7 bases, with 9 bases between. Germline V lookup: CDR1 LNHNV, CDR2 YYDKDF (reference sequence). The CDR3 here is CATSRDRGGGYTF. The CDR3, as DNA: TGTGCCACCAGCAGAGACCGCGGGGGTGGCTACACCTTC.

The V gene is TRBV29-1, the J gene TRBJ2-1, with 12 bases fitting TRBD2. CDR1 is SQVTM, CDR2 ANQGSEA, per germline. This CDR3 is built from 15 residues. V shed 1 base and J 10 bases; nucleotides not matched to a gene: 8. As DNA, the CDR3 is TGCAGCGTTGAAGGGTCTAGCGGGAGGGCGGTGGAGCAGTTCTTC. This gives the protein CSVEGSSGRAVEQFF.

The rearrangement uses TRBV28 and TRBJ2-5; D perhaps matches TRBD2 (5 bases). There are 11 residues in the CDR3. Germline CDR1 MDHEN, CDR2 SYDVKM. Trimming stripped 7 bases from V and 7 bases from J, with 10 bases between. The CDR3: CASTGIGTQYF. CDR3 DNA: TGTGCCAGCACGGGAATCGGGACCCAGTACTTC.

This chain uses TRBV5-1 with TRBJ2-7; D not resolved. The germline gives CDR1 SGHRS, CDR2 YFSETQ. V dropped 0 bases and J dropped 4 bases, with 8 bases sitting between them. This CDR3 spans 13 amino acids. This chain's CDR3 is CASSLAQGYEQYF. As DNA, the CDR3 is TGCGCCAGCAGCTTGGCCCAAGGTTACGAGCAGTACTTC.

This sequence joins TRBV7-2 and TRBJ1-4, with D maybe TRBD1 (5 bases). Per germline, CDR1 SGHTA and CDR2 FQGNSA. Trimming removed 0 bases at V and 10 bases at J, with 6 bases between. This CDR3 is built from 12 residues. Here the CDR3 DNA reads TGTGCCAGCAGCTTAGCCCAGGGAAAACTGTTTTTT. Translation: CASSLAQGKLFF. The full variable domain, rest sourced from reference TRBV7-2 and TRBJ1-4, is GAGVSQSPSNKVTEKGKDVELRCDPISGHTALYWYRQSLGQGLEFLIYFQGNSAPDKSGLPSDRFSAERTGGSVSTLTIQRTQQEDSAVYLCASSLAQGKLFFGSGTQLSVL.